One sample yielded the 10 T cell receptor beta chains listed below, sequenced in a study of CD8+CD57+ T cells in acquired aplastic anemia (dated by TCRdb to the late 2010s). The sample was run on an Illumina HiSeq 2000. Profiling of TCR beta VDJ combinations and CDR3 sequences used genomic DNA as the template. TCRdb reworked the public reads: Q25 trimming with fastp, MiXCR clone assembly, productive beta chains retained. Records with the same CDR3 protein are collapsed into one entry carrying the most frequent genes and DNA. In this sample the table shows 150,000 to 170,000 distinct CDR3 sequences, about 52% of which occur a single time. The ten largest account for 12% of the sample. Flow cytometry had shown CD8+CD57+ cell expansion in the patients selected for sequencing. The source material was sorted CD4+, CD8+, or CD8+CD57+ T cells (not recorded which) from PBMCs. The receptors were gathered from a human donor with aplastic anemia.

The chain carries TRBV20-1 and TRBJ2-7, with 8 bases aligning to TRBD2. J gave up 2 bases and V 0 bases, and 6 bases lay outside the gene matches. Germline V gene sequence: CDR1 DFQATT, CDR2 SNEGSKA (reference sequence). This CDR3 is built from 15 residues. The CDR3 coding sequence is TGCAGTGCTAGAGATCCCGGACTAGCTACCTACGAGCAGTACTTC. The encoded protein is CSARDPGLATYEQYF.

J is TRBJ2-6 and V is TRBV11-2; D is unresolved. V was shortened by 5 bases and J by 1 base, with 18 bases between the two germline ends. Germline V gene lookup returns CDR1 SGHAT and CDR2 FQNNGV. The CDR3 runs to 18 residues. CDR3 amino acids: CASSVINSHISGANVLTF. DNA for the CDR3: TGTGCCAGCAGCGTAATTAATAGCCACATATCTGGGGCCAACGTCCTGACTTTC.

The rearrangement joins TRBV4-3 to TRBJ1-1, with a possible D match to TRBD1 (6 bases). The CDR3 runs 16 residues. The V end was cut by 0 bases, the J end by 4 bases, with 15 bases between. CDR1 and CDR2 from the germline V gene are LGHNA and YSLEER. The CDR3 region is CASSQDRGTRATEAFF. Written as DNA, the CDR3 is TGCGCCAGCAGCCAAGATCGCGGGACACGGGCCACTGAAGCTTTCTTT.

The rearrangement joins TRBV12-3 or TRBV12-4 to TRBJ1-2, with 8 bases aligning to TRBD1. V was clipped by 7 bases and J by 2 bases; unmatched bases: 9. CDR3 length: 15 amino acids. The CDR3 here is CASTSRTGPNYGYTF. The CDR3 DNA sequence: TGTGCCAGCACCAGTCGGACAGGGCCGAACTATGGCTACACCTTC.

Many counts were recorded for this clonotype. The J gene is TRBJ2-2, the V gene TRBV7-3; 9 bases map to TRBD2. Germline V CDR1 and CDR2: SGHTA, FQGTGA. The V and J ends lost 1 base and 0 bases, in that order; junction bases with no gene match: 12. CDR3 length: 20 amino acids. CDR3 nucleotides: TGTGCCAGCAGCTTAAGCGGCCGGCTAGCGGGGACCACGAACACCGGGGAGCTGTTTTTT. Translation: CASSLSGRLAGTTNTGELFF.

The chain carries TRBV10-2 and TRBJ2-1; D gene uncertain. Per the germline V gene, CDR1 is WSHSY and CDR2 is SAAADI. Trimming left V 10 bases short and J 4 bases short, with 17 bases between. There are 14 residues in the CDR3. The CDR3 region is CANGSTGRYNEQFF. The CDR3 nucleotides are TGCGCCAATGGGTCCACGGGCCGGTACAATGAGCAGTTCTTC.

A remark on this clonotype: One junction end does not reproduce the germline sequence, and a read error may be involved. The CDR3 nucleotides are TGCAGCGTTAAAGAGACGGGGACCGGGGAGCTGTTTTTT. This sequence encodes CSVKETGTGELFF. The V and J genes are TRBV29-1 and TRBJ2-2; tentative D call: TRBD2 (5 bases). The germline CDR1 and CDR2 sequences are SQVTM and ANQGSEA. The CDR3 sequence is 13 residues long.

This clonotype was recorded only once. The gene calls are TRBV10-3 and TRBJ2-7; the match to TRBD1 covers 11 bases. The CDR3 is made up of 14 amino acids. J lost 3 bases, V lost 7 bases, and 5 bases had no gene match. Germline CDR1 reads ENHRY; CDR2 reads SYGVKD. This CDR3 is CAITIGTGGYEQYF. CDR3 DNA sequence: TGTGCCATCACTATCGGGACAGGGGGCTACGAGCAGTACTTC.

V gene TRBV5-5 combines with J gene TRBJ2-3; 7 bases match TRBD2. CDR1 SGHKS and CDR2 YYEKEE come from the germline V gene (reference sequence). The CDR3 is 13 residues long. The junction had 4 bases not matched to a gene; V was cut back by 4 bases and J by 5 bases. CDR3 nucleotide sequence: TGTGCCAGCAGCCGGGCGGGGGTAGATACGCAGTATTTT. Amino acids: CASSRAGVDTQYF.

This clonotype was recorded a few times. CDR3 region: CSARGVDTADTEAFF. Here the CDR3 DNA reads TGCAGTGCTAGGGGGGTGGACACCGCGGATACTGAAGCTTTCTTT. The genes are TRBV20-1 and TRBJ1-1; TRBD1 might be the D (5 bases). With 3 bases removed from V and 5 bases from J, the gap between germline ends came to 19 bases. Germline loops: CDR1 DFQATT, CDR2 SNEGSKA (reference sequence). The CDR3 consists of 15 residues.